This TCR beta chain was captured by sequencing in a study of T cells after yellow fever vaccination. As for the study in general: With SMART-Seq v4 Ultra Low Input, the fractions containing low cell numbers were prepared. The study's findings and limits: Booster sampling recovered most clones from primary vaccination (about 97% CD4, roughly 90% CD8).

As regards this clonotype: The antigen is unknown.

For TCR, cDNA came from 5'RACE template switching, which added a universal primer site and UMIs. TCRdb re-derived calls from the 5' RACE reads in MiXCR, one entry per CDR3 protein. Here the sample spans over 110,000 distinct CDR3 sequences, 7% to 9% being singletons. The TCR sequence derives from a young man who received the YFV17D yellow fever vaccine. Specimen: CD4+ T cells sorted from PBMCs, collected 5 days after the yellow fever booster vaccination.

The CDR3 bases are TGTGCCAGCACTCAGGGGTTGGTCAATCAGCCCCAGCATTTT. Its translation: CASTQGLVNQPQHF. The chain is built from TRBV6-2 or TRBV6-3 and TRBJ1-5; a possible D gene is TRBD1 (6 bases). The CDR3 loop spans 14 amino acids. Trimming stripped 7 bases from V and 3 bases from J, with 13 bases between. Germline V gene sequence: CDR1 MNHEY, CDR2 SVGEGT.